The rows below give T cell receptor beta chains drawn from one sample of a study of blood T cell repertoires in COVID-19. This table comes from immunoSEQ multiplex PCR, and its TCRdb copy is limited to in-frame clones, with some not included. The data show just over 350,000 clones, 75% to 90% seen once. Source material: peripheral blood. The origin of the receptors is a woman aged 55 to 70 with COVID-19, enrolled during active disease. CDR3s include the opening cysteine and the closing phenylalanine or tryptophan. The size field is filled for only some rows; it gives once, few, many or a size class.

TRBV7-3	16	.	CASSLIPGTANYGYTF
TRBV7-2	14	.	CASSFQTGPDEQYF
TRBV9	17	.	CASSSRGGQFDNQPQHF
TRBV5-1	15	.	CASSLTGGLAGELFF
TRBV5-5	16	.	CASSSQPSQGADTIYF
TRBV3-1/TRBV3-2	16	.	CASSQAVNAKSYEQYF
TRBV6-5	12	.	CASSYNRVAAFF
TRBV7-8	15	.	CASSPTSIQGYEQYF
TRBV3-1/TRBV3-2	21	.	CASSSHPLPPGRSRRWFGYTF
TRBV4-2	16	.	CASSQAPSGGYNEQFF
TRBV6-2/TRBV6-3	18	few	CASSYQGGSLSYTDTQYF
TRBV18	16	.	CASSPRTSGGIDTQYF
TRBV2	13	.	CASTWGPNYGYTF
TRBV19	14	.	CASSMRGRDYGYTF
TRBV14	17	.	CASSQDLGYRVYTEAFF
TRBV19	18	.	CASTLSGTGGRANYGYTF
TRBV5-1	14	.	CASSLPAGGTEAFF
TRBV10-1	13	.	CASSEGADYEQYF